This T cell receptor (beta chain) was sequenced for a study of shared clonotypes between healthy human individuals. Clones were sequenced by immunoSEQ multiplex PCR, and TCRdb holds only the in-frame ones, with some missing. The repertoire has some 2.1 million clones, 85% to 95% of them found once; the top ten carry 0.85% to 1.2%. CD45RO negativity and positive selection for CCR7 defined naive CD8 cells, a population that excluded terminally differentiated effector memory CD45RA+ cells. On this clone: In the same sample, other DNA sequences code for this CDR3.

Trimming removed 1 base from V and 4 bases from J, with 7 bases in between. Germline CDR1 reads SGHRS; CDR2 reads YFSETQ. The CDR3 is 13 residues long. This sequence originates from a man aged 18 to 35 in good health. Sample: naive CD8+ T cells sorted from blood. The rearrangement uses TRBV5-1 and TRBJ2-3, with D uncertain. The CDR3, as DNA: TGCGCCAGCAGCTTGCTAGGACCAGATACGCAGTATTTT. Protein product: CASSLLGPDTQYF.